Described below is a single T cell receptor beta chain sequence and its context. This clone turned up a few times. Its specific antigen is unknown. Qualities for individual bases were not recorded, and no much larger clone is one base off. This record comes from a study of blood T cell repertoires in COVID-19 (TCRdb year 2020). A note on the overall study: Samples from collaborators originated in the United States, Italy and Spain and spanned both the acute and convalescent phases of COVID-19. A freely available public database, intended as a resource for researchers studying the immune response to SARS-CoV-2, is where the repertoires were released. The dataset comprised deeply sampled blood TCRbeta repertoires from subjects exposed to, actively infected with, or recovered from COVID-19. Where available, HLA class I and class II types were taken from metadata supplied by the sample provider and were not determined by assay-based typing. The prospective study material was composed of cDNA or gDNA derived from T cells, B-cell-depleted T cells, or PBMCs. The sample metadata nearly always contained a de-identified subject ID, COVID-19 status, age in years and sex. Samples came from the ongoing ImmuneRACE study (first 160 participants) plus 1,254 subjects from 6 global collaborators.

Results the study describes overall, beyond this receptor: The quantity of clinical and demographic metadata differed by source and by participant and was supplied without curation.

Collaborating institutions collected whole blood in K2EDTA tubes following their own protocols. Collaborator samples were shipped for TCRbeta analysis as frozen whole blood, isolated PBMCs, or DNA extracted from either sample type. The immunoSEQ Assay, a bias-controlled multiplex PCR, was used to amplify TCRbeta CDR3 regions from genomic DNA. Per the authors' processing: Nucleated cell counts per sample were estimated from amplification of reference gene primers within the assay. To quantify the absolute abundance of each unique TCRbeta CDR3 rearrangement, sequence reads were collapsed and filtered. For each sample, productive Simpson clonality was calculated as the square root of Simpson's diversity index over productive rearrangements. TCRdb carries this immuneACCESS record with in-frame sequences only. Its versions omit some clonotypes, under half of them owing to an unresolved V gene in the studies checked, with the rest unexplained. The V and J calls and clone size were taken over from that table, and D and trimming were inferred from the DNA. The sample table contains some 150,000 clones; only one count was recorded for around nine tenths of them. The top ten clonotypes cover about 2.5% of the sample.

The sequenced material came from peripheral blood. This sequence originates from a woman in her sixties or seventies with acute or convalescent COVID-19.

DNA sequence: TGTGCCAGCAGCTCATTCGGTCCCCCCTATGGCTACACCTTC. Its protein product is CASSSFGPPYGYTF. The rearranged chain carries TRBV7-2 and TRBJ1-2; a confident D gene designation cannot be given. Relative to germline, V is 4 bases shorter and J is 4 bases shorter, with 13 bases between their ends. The cysteine opens and the phenylalanine closes a CDR3 of 14 amino acids. The entry retains the CDR3 DNA only, 42 bases that are in frame from base 1. Via the germline V gene, CDR1 is SGHTA and CDR2 FQGNSA. The variable domain in full, with residues beyond the CDR3 obtained from the reference TRBV7-2 and TRBJ1-2 genes, is GAGVSQSPSNKVTEKGKDVELRCDPISGHTALYWYRQSLGQGLEFLIYFQGNSAPDKSGLPSDRFSAERTGGSVSTLTIQRTQQEDSAVYLCASSSFGPPYGYTFGSGTRLTVV.